This TCR beta chain appears in the sequencing data of a study of radiotherapy plus CTLA-4 blockade in lung cancer. Background on the study: The study recorded objective responses in roughly 20% of patients and disease control in about 30%.

This clone has only a few counts. No antigen is known for it. Regarding the study as a whole: Interferon-beta and early blood T cell clone dynamics reportedly predicted response best. An expansion of tumor-derived TCR clones occurred in blood after radiotherapy plus ipilimumab.

Focal radiation was given together with CTLA-4 blockade (ipilimumab) to patients with chemo-refractory metastatic non-small-cell lung cancer. TCRdb's copy holds only in-frame clones and misses some; the assay was immunoSEQ multiplex PCR. The sample includes roughly 60,000 clones, around 77% of them seen just once. V lost 2 bases to trimming and J lost 7 bases, with 15 bases between them. Germline V gene lookup returns CDR1 MGHRA and CDR2 YSYEKL. The CDR3 runs 16 residues. The material was peripheral blood, obtained from a patient treated with radiotherapy plus ipilimumab. The source of this sequence is a human donor with non-small cell lung cancer who had a complete response to radiotherapy plus ipilimumab. J is TRBJ1-6 and V is TRBV4-1; D is undetermined. CDR3 sequence: CASSQPGRGTNSPLHF. CDR3 coding DNA: TGCGCCAGCAGCCAACCCGGACGGGGAACCAATTCACCCCTCCACTTT.